This T cell receptor (beta chain) originates from a study of CD8+CD57+ T cells in acquired aplastic anemia. V lost 5 bases to trimming and J lost 0 bases; unmatched junction nucleotides: 4. This CDR3 comprises 15 residues. Germline CDR1 and CDR2: KGHSH and LQKENI. Genomic DNA, serving as template, underwent TCR beta VDJ and CDR3 profiling. TCRdb used MiXCR to reprocess the reads, holding one entry per CDR3 protein. Of some 130,000 distinct CDR3 sequences in the sample, 41% were seen once. The receptor comes from a human donor in good health, serving as a control. The specimen sequenced was sorted CD4+, CD8+, or CD8+CD57+ T cells (not recorded which) from PBMCs. The chain is built from TRBV18 and TRBJ1-1; the match to TRBD1 covers 9 bases. CDR3 residues: CASSGQGIMNTEAFF. CDR3 in DNA: TGTGCCAGCTCAGGACAGGGGATAATGAACACTGAAGCTTTCTTT.